This paragraph covers one TCR beta chain sequence. These data come from a study of blood T cell repertoires in COVID-19. Using immunoSEQ multiplex PCR, the repertoire was profiled, and TCRdb retains in-frame clones only, with some absent. The data hold about 330,000 clones, with over 80% observed a single time. This CDR3 is 12 amino acids long. The V and J ends lost 8 bases and 2 bases respectively, with 10 bases between them. Germline V gene lookup returns CDR1 MNHEY and CDR2 SMNVEV (reference sequence). This TCR derives from a man in his thirties or forties who had recovered from COVID-19. The sequenced material came from PBMCs or T cells enriched from blood (not recorded which). This rearrangement joins TRBV27 to TRBJ2-7; D possibly corresponds to TRBD2 (5 bases). The CDR3 nucleotides are TGTGCCAGCGGTTGGACTCCCTACGAGCAGTACTTC. It is translated as CASGWTPYEQYF.